The 8 T cell receptor beta chains presented below share a single source sample, sequenced in a study of identical twins. Each CDR3 protein gets one entry after TCRdb re-called the 5' RACE reads with MiXCR. Of a few hundred thousand distinct CDR3 sequences detected, roughly 15% appear once; the ten largest clones hold roughly 0.46%. Another study also made use of these data, one on yellow fever vaccine responses in identical twins.

Sequenced input: CD4+ T cells sorted from blood. These receptors all stem from a woman under 30 in good health.

This clonotype was detected a few times. CDR3 nucleotide sequence: TGTGCCATCAGTGAGCGGGGGAGCAATGAGCAGTTCTTC. Amino acid sequence: CAISERGSNEQFF. The genes are TRBV10-3 and TRBJ2-1; possibly TRBD2 for D (6 bases). Deletions cut 2 bases from V and 6 bases from J, with 8 bases between. This CDR3 contains 13 residues. Per germline, CDR1 ENHRY and CDR2 SYGVKD.

The chain joins TRBV29-1 to TRBJ2-3; D gene ambiguous. This CDR3 region has 12 residues. Germline loops: CDR1 SQVTM, CDR2 ANQGSEA. V lost 1 base and J 2 bases, leaving 4 bases between the germline ends. CDR3 in amino acids: CSVEGLTDTQYF. In DNA form, the CDR3 reads TGCAGCGTTGAAGGACTCACAGATACGCAGTATTTT.

This clonotype appeared many times. This sequence joins TRBV10-3 and TRBJ2-1; 7 bases map to TRBD2. This CDR3 is 15 amino acids long. Germline CDR1 is ENHRY and CDR2 is SYGVKD. After removal of 4 bases from V and 2 bases from J, the junction contained 5 bases not matched to a gene. CDR3 DNA sequence: TGTGCCATCAGTGTAGGAACTAGCGCCTACAATGAGCAGTTCTTC. Residues: CAISVGTSAYNEQFF.

This clonotype has only a few counts. The chain is built from TRBV6-5 and TRBJ1-2; D gene unclear. The germline CDR1 and CDR2 sequences are MNHEY and SVGAGI. The CDR3 sequence is 10 residues long. V dropped 8 bases and J dropped 4 bases, with 5 bases sitting between them. The CDR3 region is CASRGYGYTF. The CDR3 DNA is TGTGCCAGCCGTGGCTATGGCTACACCTTC.

This clonotype was seen more than once but under ten times. This chain uses TRBV5-1 with TRBJ2-1, with TRBD1 matching over 7 bases. CDR3 length equals 15 residues. Unmatched junction bases numbered 10, after V lost 4 bases and J lost 6 bases. Germline CDR1 SGHRS, CDR2 YFSETQ. The DNA of the CDR3 is TGCGCCAGCAGCCTCCGGGACAGTCACCTCAATGAGCAGTTCTTC. It translates to CASSLRDSHLNEQFF.

This clonotype was observed a few times. The chain has TRBV18 and TRBJ2-7; D may match TRBD1 or TRBD2 (5 bases each). CDR3 length equals 14 residues. V was shortened by 4 bases and J by 6 bases, with 16 bases between the two germline ends. Germline CDR1 KGHSH, CDR2 LQKENI. CDR3: CASSLATGTAEQYF. In DNA form, the CDR3 reads TGTGCCAGCTCACTAGCGACTGGGACGGCCGAGCAGTACTTC.

The genes are TRBV27 and TRBJ2-2; TRBD1 matches 7 bases. The CDR3 loop spans 16 amino acids. Trimming removed 1 base from V and 4 bases from J; junction bases left unmatched: 6. Germline V lookup: CDR1 MNHEY, CDR2 SMNVEV (reference sequence). CDR3 bases: TGTGCCAGCAGTTTATTTGTCAGGGGGAGCACCGGGGAGCTGTTTTTT. It translates to CASSLFVRGSTGELFF.

This clonotype was detected only a few times. The chain has TRBV20-1 and TRBJ2-1; 7 nucleotides line up with TRBD2. There are 14 residues in the CDR3. Germline CDR1 and CDR2: DFQATT and SNEGSKA (reference sequence). J gave up 0 bases and V 3 bases, and 2 bases lay outside the gene matches. The CDR3 loop is CSASGRSSYNEQFF. The CDR3 nucleotides are TGCAGTGCTAGCGGGAGGAGCTCCTACAATGAGCAGTTCTTC.